Shown below are 20 T cell receptor beta chains from a single sample sequenced in a study of cytomegalovirus exposure and HLA in healthy donors. Sequencing used immunoSEQ multiplex PCR; TCRdb keeps in-frame clones, though not all of them. The table shows about 73,000 clones, with roughly 95% occurring only once. The sequencing input was PBMCs. The source is a man in his late teens or twenties in good health and CMV-seronegative.

V and J are TRBV14 and TRBJ1-2; 8 bases fit TRBD1. The CDR3 runs 12 residues. V trimming: 3 bases; J trimming: 8 bases; junction bases outside the gene matches: 2. The germline CDR1 and CDR2 sequences are SGHDN and FVKESK. Written as DNA, the CDR3 is TGTGCCAGCAGCCATACAGGGGGAGGCTACACCTTC. It specifies CASSHTGGGYTF.

The rearrangement joins TRBV5-1 to TRBJ2-1, with D perhaps matching TRBD2 (7 bases). Trimming took off 2 bases at V and 3 bases at J, with 12 bases between the two ends. This CDR3 has 15 amino acids. CDR1 is SGHRS and CDR2 is YFSETQ in the germline V gene. The DNA of the CDR3 is TGCGCCAGCAGCTTCGGCGGGGGCCGCTACAATGAGCAGTTCTTC. As protein: CASSFGGGRYNEQFF.

This sequence joins TRBV11-2 and TRBJ2-5; D not certain. Trimming removed 0 bases at V and 5 bases at J, with 4 bases between. This CDR3 is built from 12 residues. Germline V gene data show CDR1 as SGHAT and CDR2 as FQNNGV. CDR3 amino acids: CASSLELETQYF. The CDR3 DNA is TGTGCCAGCAGCTTAGAACTTGAGACCCAGTACTTC.

The chain is built from TRBV6-1 and TRBJ2-5, with TRBD1 identical over 8 bases. Germline V gives CDR1 MNHNS, CDR2 SASEGT. CDR3 length: 16 amino acids. Trimming cost V 2 bases and J 5 bases; bases outside gene matches: 10. CDR3 sequence: CASSEYLGQGGETQYF. The CDR3 bases are TGTGCCAGCAGTGAATACCTCGGACAGGGCGGGGAGACCCAGTACTTC.

This clone has a single count. The chain couples TRBV7-2 to TRBJ2-3; perhaps TRBD2 as D (6 bases). Trimming took off 1 base at V and 3 bases at J, with 11 bases between the two ends. The germline gives CDR1 SGHTA, CDR2 FQGNSA. This CDR3 spans 15 amino acids. The CDR3 reads CASSLGRGGTDTQYF. CDR3 bases: TGTGCCAGCAGCTTAGGGCGGGGCGGGACAGATACGCAGTATTTT.

This chain links TRBV2 with TRBJ1-2; D unresolved. Germline loops: CDR1 SNHLY, CDR2 FYNNEI. This CDR3 spans 14 amino acids. The V and J ends lost 6 bases and 2 bases respectively, with 13 bases between them. The CDR3 loop reads CASRVEAINYGYTF. In DNA form, the CDR3 reads TGTGCCAGCAGGGTCGAGGCAATAAACTATGGCTACACCTTC.

The V and J genes are TRBV4-1 and TRBJ2-1, with 11 bases matching TRBD2. With V trimmed by 4 bases and J by 6 bases, 8 bases remained unmatched. The germline V gene has CDR1 MGHRA and CDR2 YSYEKL. The CDR3 sequence is 16 residues long. The CDR3 region is CASSLQLAGVTNEQFF. CDR3 nucleotide sequence: TGCGCCAGCAGCCTCCAACTAGCGGGGGTTACCAATGAGCAGTTCTTC.

The rearrangement joins TRBV11-2 to TRBJ2-1; D unclear. CDR3 length equals 16 residues. The V and J ends lost 3 bases and 8 bases respectively, with 20 bases between them. Germline assignment: CDR1 SGHAT and CDR2 FQNNGV. As DNA, the CDR3 is TGTGCCAGCAGCTTGGCAGCCCAGGTCAGGTCGCATGAGCAGTTCTTC. This sequence encodes CASSLAAQVRSHEQFF. Filled out from reference TRBV11-2 and TRBJ2-1, the complete variable domain reads EAGVAQSPRYKIIEKRQSVAFWCNPISGHATLYWYQQILGQGPKLLIQFQNNGVVDDSQLPKDRFSAERLKGVDSTLKIQPAKLEDSAVYLCASSLAAQVRSHEQFFGPGTRLTVL.

This CDR3 is CASTEEGNSPLHF. DNA for the CDR3: TGTGCCAGCACCGAGGAGGGGAATTCACCCCTCCACTTT. This chain joins TRBV2 and TRBJ1-6; D perhaps matches TRBD1 (5 bases). CDR1 SNHLY and CDR2 FYNNEI come from the germline V gene. The V end was cut by 7 bases, the J end by 7 bases, with 11 bases between. CDR3 length: 13 residues.

This clone was seen once. V gene TRBV30 combines with J gene TRBJ2-3, with 10 bases matching TRBD2. Germline loops: CDR1 GTSNPN, CDR2 SVGIG (reference sequence). Unmatched junction bases numbered 8, after V lost 3 bases and J lost 5 bases. The CDR3 is made up of 15 amino acids. The DNA of the CDR3 is TGTGCCTGGAGCCCCGGGACTAGCGATGTAGATACGCAGTATTTT. The encoded protein is CAWSPGTSDVDTQYF.

With regard to this clone: At one end, the junction sequence differs from germline, possibly due to a read error. The CDR3 DNA reads as TGTGCCAGCAGCTTAAGCTCTAACAGTGAAGCTTTCTTT. This translates into CASSLSSNSEAFF. V usage is TRBV7-3 and J usage is TRBJ1-1; D call uncertain. CDR3 length: 13 amino acids. The germline V gene has CDR1 SGHTA and CDR2 FQGTGA.

The chain carries TRBV4-1 and TRBJ1-2, with D possibly being TRBD1 (5 bases). Per the germline V gene, CDR1 is MGHRA and CDR2 is YSYEKL. The CDR3 is made up of 15 amino acids. Trimming shortened V by 3 bases and J by 8 bases, and 19 bases separated the two germline ends. Here the CDR3 reads CASSHPGGGAGGYTF. CDR3 bases: TGCGCCAGCAGCCATCCCGGGGGGGGTGCAGGAGGCTACACCTTC.

CDR3 region: CASSLVLAGENEQFF. The CDR3 coding sequence is TGCGCCAGCAGCTTGGTACTAGCGGGGGAAAATGAGCAGTTCTTC. The rearrangement joins TRBV5-1 to TRBJ2-1; 11 bases align to TRBD2. V shed 0 bases and J 7 bases; nucleotides not matched to a gene: 3. The CDR3 extends over 15 amino acids. In germline, CDR1 is SGHRS, CDR2 YFSETQ.

The rearrangement uses TRBV12-5 and TRBJ1-2, with D possibly TRBD1 on 5 matching bases. Germline loops: CDR1 LGHNT, CDR2 FRNRAP. This CDR3 is 16 amino acids long. V lost 3 bases, J lost 4 bases, and 18 bases lay in between. The CDR3 spells CASGLGPDNFPYGYTF. CDR3 DNA sequence: TGTGCTAGTGGTTTAGGTCCGGACAACTTTCCCTATGGCTACACCTTC.

This chain joins TRBV19 and TRBJ1-5, with TRBD1 identical over 8 bases. CDR1 LNHDA and CDR2 SQIVND come from the germline V gene (reference sequence). V lost 5 bases, J lost 2 bases, and 11 bases stayed unmatched. CDR3 size: 17 residues. In DNA, the CDR3 is TGTGCCAGTAGTCGATCTACCCGGACAGGGCGCAATCAGCCCCAGCATTTT. It yields the protein CASSRSTRTGRNQPQHF.

The chain joins TRBV18 to TRBJ2-5, with 9 bases identical to TRBD2. The V gene end was trimmed by 5 bases and the J gene end by 1 base; junction bases not matched to a gene: 5. The CDR3 extends over 15 amino acids. From germline, CDR1 is KGHSH and CDR2 LQKENI. CDR3: CASSGLAHIQETQYF. The CDR3 nucleotides are TGTGCCAGCTCAGGACTAGCGCACATCCAAGAGACCCAGTACTTC.

CDR3 region: CASSLGANNEQFF. CDR3 DNA sequence: TGTGCCAGCAGCTTAGGGGCGAACAATGAGCAGTTCTTC. This chain joins TRBV7-9 and TRBJ2-1; D ambiguous. This CDR3 has 13 residues. CDR1 and CDR2 from the germline V gene are SEHNR and FQNEAQ (reference sequence). Trimming pared 1 base from V and 5 bases from J, leaving 6 bases between.

The V gene is TRBV18, the J gene TRBJ2-7; a possible D gene is TRBD1 (6 bases). The V gene's germline CDR1 is KGHSH and CDR2 LQKENI. V lost 5 bases and J 6 bases, leaving 11 bases between the germline ends. The CDR3 covers 12 residues. The CDR3 DNA reads as TGTGCCAGCTCATCCGGGACACTCGAGCAGTACTTC. This gives the protein CASSSGTLEQYF.

The chain combines TRBV29-1 with TRBJ1-1; D possibly corresponds to TRBD1 (5 bases). CDR1 and CDR2 (germline): SQVTM, ANQGSEA. This CDR3 has 13 amino acids. V lost 3 bases and J 1 base, leaving 9 bases between the germline ends. CDR3 in DNA: TGCAGCGTTGAGGGGCACTGGAACACTGAAGCTTTCTTT. This encodes CSVEGHWNTEAFF.

The rearrangement links TRBV13 to TRBJ2-1, with TRBD1 as a possible D gene (6 bases). The V end lost 8 bases, the J end lost 5 bases, and 13 bases lay between the germline ends. CDR3 length equals 13 residues. In germline, CDR1 is PRHDT, CDR2 FYEKMQ (reference sequence). The CDR3 DNA reads as TGTGCCAGCCTCCTAGGGGGACACAATGAGCAGTTCTTC. This translates into CASLLGGHNEQFF.